Sequencing of this TCR beta chain was carried out in a study of T cells in Graves' hyperthyroidism and ophthalmopathy. V lost 5 bases to trimming and J lost 2 bases, with 13 bases between them. This CDR3 is built from 14 residues. Germline CDR1 is DFQATT and CDR2 is SNEGSKA (reference sequence). TCR beta CDR3 sequences were amplified from RNA transcripts. The HTBI set primed first-round TCR CDR3 RT-PCR. TCRdb itself ran the multiplex PCR reads through MiXCR, one entry per CDR3 protein. The data contain some 510,000 distinct CDR3 sequences, roughly 46% of them singletons. Stable hyperthyroidism: no ophthalmopathy progression over 18 months of follow-up. Uncontrolled infection, other autoimmune disease, pregnancy or lactation led to exclusion.

This TCR was recovered from a woman aged 18 to 35 with Graves' hyperthyroidism. The source material was peripheral blood or thyroid tissue (not recorded which). This chain uses TRBV20-1 with TRBJ1-3; a possible D gene is TRBD1 (5 bases). The CDR3 DNA is TGCAGTGCTGGATCTCAGGGACCTGGAAACACCATATATTTT. As protein: CSAGSQGPGNTIYF.